The clone carrying this T cell receptor beta chain was recorded at least ten times. Its antigen is unidentified. TCRdb reassembled clones from the PCR reads with MiXCR. Here the sample spans 25,000 to 40,000 clones, over 15% being singletons. The data were obtained in a study of metastatic and nonmetastatic thyroid tumors. The wider study: Where malignant and benign thyroid patients were concerned, repertoires were compared across blood and tumor or nodule tissue. Points from the study as a whole: TCR beta diversity was reportedly significantly higher in malignant thyroid tumors than benign nodules, in blood and tumor.

All patients were treatment-naive before thyroid surgery. The CDR3 extends over 14 amino acids. Trimming took 6 bases from V and 0 from J, leaving 12 bases between them. The germline V gene has CDR1 SGHKS and CDR2 YYEKEE (reference sequence). What was sequenced was blood. The TCR was taken from a female donor with papillary thyroid cancer or a benign thyroid nodule (not recorded which). Some clones in this sample may be carry-over from other donors' samples. The rearrangement uses TRBV5-5 and TRBJ1-2; D is ambiguous. CDR3 sequence (DNA): TGTGCCAGCACTGTTCTGGTCACTAACTATGGCTACACCTTC. It yields the protein CASTVLVTNYGYTF.